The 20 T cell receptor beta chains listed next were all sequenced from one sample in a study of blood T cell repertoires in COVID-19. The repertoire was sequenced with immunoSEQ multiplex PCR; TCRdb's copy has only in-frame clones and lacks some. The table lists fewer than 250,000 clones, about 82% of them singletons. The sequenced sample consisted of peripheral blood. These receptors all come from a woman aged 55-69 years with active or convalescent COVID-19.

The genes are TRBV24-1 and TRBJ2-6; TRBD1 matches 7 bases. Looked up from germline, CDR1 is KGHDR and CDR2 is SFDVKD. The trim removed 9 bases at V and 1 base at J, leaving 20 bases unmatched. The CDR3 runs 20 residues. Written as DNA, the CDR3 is TGTGCCACCGACAGTCCCAACCGGGACAGAGTTCTGTCTGGGGCCAACGTCCTGACTTTC. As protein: CATDSPNRDRVLSGANVLTF.

The CDR3 spells CASSRAGRSYEQYF. The CDR3 DNA reads TGTGCCAGTTCTCGAGCGGGACGATCCTACGAGCAGTACTTC. The V and J genes are TRBV27 and TRBJ2-7; 7 bases line up with TRBD2. CDR1 and CDR2 from the germline V gene are MNHEY and SMNVEV (reference sequence). V trimming: 9 bases; J trimming: 1 base; junction bases outside the gene matches: 9. The CDR3 is 14 residues long.

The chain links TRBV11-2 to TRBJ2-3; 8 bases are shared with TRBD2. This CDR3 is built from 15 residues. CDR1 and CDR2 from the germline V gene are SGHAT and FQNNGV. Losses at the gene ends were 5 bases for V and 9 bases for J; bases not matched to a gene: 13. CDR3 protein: CASSQRREGSSTQYF. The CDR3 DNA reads TGTGCCAGCAGCCAGCGCCGGGAGGGATCTTCGACGCAGTATTTT.

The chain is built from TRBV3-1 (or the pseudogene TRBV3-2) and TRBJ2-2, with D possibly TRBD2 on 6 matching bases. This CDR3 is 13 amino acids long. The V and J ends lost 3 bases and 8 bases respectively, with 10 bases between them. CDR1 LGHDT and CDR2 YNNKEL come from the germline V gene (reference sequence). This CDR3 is CASSQGRRGELFF. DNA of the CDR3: TGTGCCAGCAGCCAGGGGAGGAGAGGGGAGCTGTTTTTT.

CDR3 sequence: CASSTPTGRGRANVLTF. DNA for the CDR3: TGTGCCAGTAGTACCCCCACGGGGAGGGGTCGGGCCAACGTCCTGACTTTC. The rearrangement uses TRBV19 and TRBJ2-6; 7 nucleotides match TRBD2. With 4 bases clipped from V and 5 bases from J, the junction kept 11 bases outside the gene matches. The CDR3 is made up of 17 amino acids. Germline V lookup: CDR1 LNHDA, CDR2 SQIVND (reference sequence).

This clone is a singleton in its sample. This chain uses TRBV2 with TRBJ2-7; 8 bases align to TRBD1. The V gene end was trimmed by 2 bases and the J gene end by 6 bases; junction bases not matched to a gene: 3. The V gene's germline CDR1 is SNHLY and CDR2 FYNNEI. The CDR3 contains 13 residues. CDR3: CASSEQGAGEQYV. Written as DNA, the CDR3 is TGTGCCAGCAGTGAACAGGGGGCTGGCGAGCAGTACGTC.

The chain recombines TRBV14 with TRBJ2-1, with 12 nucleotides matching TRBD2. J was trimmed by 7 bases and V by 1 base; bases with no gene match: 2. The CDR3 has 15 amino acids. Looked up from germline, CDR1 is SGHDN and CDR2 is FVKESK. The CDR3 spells CASSQVLAGGNEQFF. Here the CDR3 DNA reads TGTGCCAGCAGCCAAGTCCTAGCGGGAGGGAATGAGCAGTTCTTC.

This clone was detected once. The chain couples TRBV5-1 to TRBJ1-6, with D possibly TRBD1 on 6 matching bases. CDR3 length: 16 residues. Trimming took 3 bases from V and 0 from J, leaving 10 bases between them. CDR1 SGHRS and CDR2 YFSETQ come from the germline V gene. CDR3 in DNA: TGCGCCAGCAGCTCTGGACAGAGCTCCTATAATTCACCCCTCCACTTT. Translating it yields CASSSGQSSYNSPLHF.

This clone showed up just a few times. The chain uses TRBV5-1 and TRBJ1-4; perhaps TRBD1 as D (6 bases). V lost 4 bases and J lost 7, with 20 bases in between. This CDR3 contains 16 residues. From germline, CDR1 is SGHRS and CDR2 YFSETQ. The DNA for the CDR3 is TGCGCCAGCAGCGCCAATACAGGGCGCGACGCTGAAAAACTGTTTTTT. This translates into CASSANTGRDAEKLFF.

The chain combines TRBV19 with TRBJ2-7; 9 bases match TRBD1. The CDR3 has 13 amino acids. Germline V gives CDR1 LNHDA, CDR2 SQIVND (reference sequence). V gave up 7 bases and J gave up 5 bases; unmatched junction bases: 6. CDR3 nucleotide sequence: TGTGCCAGTAATTGGACAGGGGACCACGAGCAGTACGTC. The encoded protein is CASNWTGDHEQYV.

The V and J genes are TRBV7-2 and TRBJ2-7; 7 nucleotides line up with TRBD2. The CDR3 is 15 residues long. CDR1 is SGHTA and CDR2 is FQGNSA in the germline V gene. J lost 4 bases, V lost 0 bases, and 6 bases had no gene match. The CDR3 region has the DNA TGTGCCAGCAGCTTAGCTCCGGGACTATCTTACGAGCAGTACGTC. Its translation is CASSLAPGLSYEQYV.

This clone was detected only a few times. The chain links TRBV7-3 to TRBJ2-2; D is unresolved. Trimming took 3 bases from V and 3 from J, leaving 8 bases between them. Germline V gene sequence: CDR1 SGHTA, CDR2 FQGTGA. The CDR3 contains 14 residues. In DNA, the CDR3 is TGTGCCAGCAGCTTGGCCCCCCACACCGGGGAGCTGTTTTTT. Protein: CASSLAPHTGELFF.

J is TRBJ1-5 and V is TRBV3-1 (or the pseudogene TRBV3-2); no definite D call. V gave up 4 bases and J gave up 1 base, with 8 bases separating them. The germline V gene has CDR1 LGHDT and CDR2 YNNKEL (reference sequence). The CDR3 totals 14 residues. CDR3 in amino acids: CASSPDGSNQPQHF. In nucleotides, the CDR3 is TGTGCCAGCAGCCCAGACGGGAGCAATCAGCCCCAGCATTTT.

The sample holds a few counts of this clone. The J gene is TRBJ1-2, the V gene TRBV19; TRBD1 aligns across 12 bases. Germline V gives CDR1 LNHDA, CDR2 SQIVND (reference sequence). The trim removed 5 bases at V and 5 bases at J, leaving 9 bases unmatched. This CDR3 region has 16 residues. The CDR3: CASSRDRGRQAYGYTF. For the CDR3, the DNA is TGTGCCAGTAGTCGGGACAGGGGGCGCCAGGCTTATGGCTACACCTTC.

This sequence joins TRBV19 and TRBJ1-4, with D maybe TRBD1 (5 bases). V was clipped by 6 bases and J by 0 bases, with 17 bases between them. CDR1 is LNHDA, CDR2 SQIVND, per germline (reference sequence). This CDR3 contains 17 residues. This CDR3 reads CASRAPRWGATNEKLFF. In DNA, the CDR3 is TGTGCCAGTAGAGCCCCGAGGTGGGGGGCAACTAATGAAAAACTGTTTTTT.

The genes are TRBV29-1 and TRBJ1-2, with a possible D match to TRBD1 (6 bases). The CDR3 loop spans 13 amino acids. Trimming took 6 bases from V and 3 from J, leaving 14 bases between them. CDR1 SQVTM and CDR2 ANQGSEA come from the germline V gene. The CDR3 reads CSVGAGGDYGYTF. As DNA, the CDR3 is TGCAGCGTCGGAGCGGGGGGCGACTATGGCTACACCTTC.

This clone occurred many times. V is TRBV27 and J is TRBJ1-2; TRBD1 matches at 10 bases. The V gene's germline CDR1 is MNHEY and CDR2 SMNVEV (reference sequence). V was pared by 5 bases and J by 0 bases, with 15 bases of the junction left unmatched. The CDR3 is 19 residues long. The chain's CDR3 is CASSQYSPRQGAANYGYTF. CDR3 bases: TGTGCCAGCAGTCAATATTCCCCTCGACAGGGGGCTGCTAACTATGGCTACACCTTC.

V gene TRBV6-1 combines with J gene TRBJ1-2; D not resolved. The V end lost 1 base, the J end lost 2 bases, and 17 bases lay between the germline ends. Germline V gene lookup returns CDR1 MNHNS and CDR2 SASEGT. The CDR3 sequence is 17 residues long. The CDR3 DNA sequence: TGTGCCAGCAGTGAAGTAATCGGGGTTTTAGGGAACTATGGCTACACCTTC. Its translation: CASSEVIGVLGNYGYTF.

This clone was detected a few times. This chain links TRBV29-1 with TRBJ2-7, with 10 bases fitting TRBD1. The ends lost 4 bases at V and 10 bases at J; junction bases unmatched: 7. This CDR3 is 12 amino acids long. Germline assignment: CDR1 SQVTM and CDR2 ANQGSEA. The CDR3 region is CSVGWDRGYQYF. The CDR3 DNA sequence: TGCAGCGTTGGCTGGGACAGGGGCTACCAGTACTTC.

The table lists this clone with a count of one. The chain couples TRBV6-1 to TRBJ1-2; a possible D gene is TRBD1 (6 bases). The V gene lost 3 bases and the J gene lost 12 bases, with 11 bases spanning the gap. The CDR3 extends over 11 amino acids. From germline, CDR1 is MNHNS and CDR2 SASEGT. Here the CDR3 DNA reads TGTGCCAGCAGTGAGGCCGGGACAAACACCTTC. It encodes CASSEAGTNTF.